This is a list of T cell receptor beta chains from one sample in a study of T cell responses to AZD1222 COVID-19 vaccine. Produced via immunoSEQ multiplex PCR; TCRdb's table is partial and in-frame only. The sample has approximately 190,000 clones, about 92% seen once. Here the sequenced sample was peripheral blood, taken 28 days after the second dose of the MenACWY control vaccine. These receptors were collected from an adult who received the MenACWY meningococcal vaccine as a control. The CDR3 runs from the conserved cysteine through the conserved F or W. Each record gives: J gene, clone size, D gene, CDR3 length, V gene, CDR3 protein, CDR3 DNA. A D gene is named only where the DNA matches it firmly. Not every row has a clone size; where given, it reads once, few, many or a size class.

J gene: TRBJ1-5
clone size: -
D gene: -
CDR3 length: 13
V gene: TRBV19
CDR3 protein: CASSIAGWEPQHF
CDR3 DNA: TGTGCCAGTAGTATCGCAGGGTGGGAGCCCCAGCATTTT

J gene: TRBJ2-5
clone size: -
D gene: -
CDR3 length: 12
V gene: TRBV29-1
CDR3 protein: CSVGFAGGTQYF
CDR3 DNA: TGCAGCGTCGGATTCGCCGGGGGGACCCAGTACTTC

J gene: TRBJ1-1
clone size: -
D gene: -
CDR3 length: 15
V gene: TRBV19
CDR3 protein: CASSIVPTGYTEAFF
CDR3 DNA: TGTGCCAGTAGTATAGTCCCGACAGGCTACACTGAAGCTTTCTTT

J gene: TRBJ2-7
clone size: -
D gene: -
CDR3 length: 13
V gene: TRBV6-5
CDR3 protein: CASSRNGVYEQYF
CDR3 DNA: TGTGCCAGCAGCCGCAATGGAGTCTACGAGCAGTACTTC

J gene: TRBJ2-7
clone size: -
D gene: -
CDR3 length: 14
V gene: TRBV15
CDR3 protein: CATLRDGSSYEQYF
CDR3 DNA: TGTGCCACCTTGCGGGACGGGTCATCCTACGAGCAGTACTTC

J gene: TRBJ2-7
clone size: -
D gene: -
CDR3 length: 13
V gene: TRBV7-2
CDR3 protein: CASSSYRSYEQYF
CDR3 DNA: TGTGCCAGCAGCTCTTACCGCTCCTACGAGCAGTACTTC

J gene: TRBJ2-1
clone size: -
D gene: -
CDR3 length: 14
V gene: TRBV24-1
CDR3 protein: CATSARVSVDEQFF
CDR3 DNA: TGTGCCACCAGTGCCCGGGTGAGCGTAGATGAGCAGTTCTTC

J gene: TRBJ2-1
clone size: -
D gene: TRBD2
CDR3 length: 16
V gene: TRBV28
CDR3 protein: CASSRLAKQAYNEQFF
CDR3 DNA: TGTGCCAGCAGCCGACTAGCCAAGCAGGCCTACAATGAGCAGTTCTTC

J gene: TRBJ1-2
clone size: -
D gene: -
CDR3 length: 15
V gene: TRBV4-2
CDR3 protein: CASSPNRQEYYGYTF
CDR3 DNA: TGTGCCAGCAGCCCCAATAGACAGGAATACTATGGCTACACCTTC

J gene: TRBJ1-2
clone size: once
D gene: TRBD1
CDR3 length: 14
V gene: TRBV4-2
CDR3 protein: CASSQAGTAYGYTF
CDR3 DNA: TGTGCCAGCAGCCAGGCCGGGACAGCCTATGGCTACACCTTC

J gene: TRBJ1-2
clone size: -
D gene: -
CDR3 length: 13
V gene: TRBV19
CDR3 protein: CASSPIATSGYTF
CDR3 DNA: TGTGCCAGTAGTCCCATAGCGACCTCCGGCTACACCTTC

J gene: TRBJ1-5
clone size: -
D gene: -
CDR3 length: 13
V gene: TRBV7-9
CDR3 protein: CASTIGSNQPQHF
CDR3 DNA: TGTGCCAGCACCATCGGTAGCAATCAGCCCCAGCATTTT

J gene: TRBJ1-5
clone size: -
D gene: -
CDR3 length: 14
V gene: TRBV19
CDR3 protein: CASSFVDRRGAQHF
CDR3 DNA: TGTGCCAGTAGTTTCGTCGACCGTCGAGGAGCCCAGCATTTT

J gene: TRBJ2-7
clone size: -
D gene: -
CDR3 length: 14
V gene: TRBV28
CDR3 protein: CASSSPTVPTEQYF
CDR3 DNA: TGTGCCAGCAGTTCACCTACCGTCCCAACCGAGCAGTACTTC

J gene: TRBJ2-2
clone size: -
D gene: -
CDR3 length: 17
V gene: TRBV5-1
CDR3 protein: CASSPDSGTAGAGELFF
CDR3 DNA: TGCGCCAGCAGCCCGGACTCCGGGACCGCTGGGGCCGGGGAGCTGTTTTTT

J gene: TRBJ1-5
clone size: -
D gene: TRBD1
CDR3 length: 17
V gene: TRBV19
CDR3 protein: CASSPRAGGDSNQPQHF
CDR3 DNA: TGTGCCAGTAGCCCTCGGGCAGGGGGCGATAGCAATCAGCCCCAGCATTTT

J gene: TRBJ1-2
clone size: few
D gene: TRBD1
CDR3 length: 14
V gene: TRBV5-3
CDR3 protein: CARSPEGQTYGYTF
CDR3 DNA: TGTGCCAGAAGCCCTGAGGGACAGACCTATGGCTACACCTTC

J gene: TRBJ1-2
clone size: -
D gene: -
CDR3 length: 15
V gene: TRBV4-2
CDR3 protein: CASSLPDSNLYGYTF
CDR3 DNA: TGTGCCAGCAGCCTCCCCGATTCTAACCTCTATGGCTACACCTTC

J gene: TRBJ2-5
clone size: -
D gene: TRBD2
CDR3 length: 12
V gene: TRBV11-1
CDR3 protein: CASSLAGETQYF
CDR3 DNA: TGTGCCAGCAGCCTAGCGGGAGAGACCCAGTACTTC

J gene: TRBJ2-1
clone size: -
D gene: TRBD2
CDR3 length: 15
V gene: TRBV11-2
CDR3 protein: CASSSLAGRMNEQFF
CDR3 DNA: TGTGCCAGCAGCTCTTTAGCGGGGCGGATGAATGAGCAGTTCTTC

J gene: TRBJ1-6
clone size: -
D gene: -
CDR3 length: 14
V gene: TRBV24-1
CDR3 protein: CATSAPGADSPLHF
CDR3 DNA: TGTGCCACCAGTGCCCCAGGGGCCGATTCACCCCTCCACTTT

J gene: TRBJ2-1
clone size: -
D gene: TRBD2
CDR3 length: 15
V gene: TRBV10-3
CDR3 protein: CAIGLRTSGYNEQFF
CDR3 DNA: TGTGCCATCGGATTGAGGACTAGCGGCTACAATGAGCAGTTCTTC

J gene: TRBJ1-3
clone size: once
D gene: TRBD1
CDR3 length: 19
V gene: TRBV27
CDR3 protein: CASSPTLGLQGAPGNTIYF
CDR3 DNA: TGTGCCAGCAGTCCTACGCTGGGCCTACAGGGGGCGCCTGGAAACACCATATATTTT

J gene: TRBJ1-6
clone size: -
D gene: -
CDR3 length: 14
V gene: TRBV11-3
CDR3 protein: CASSLLPSDSPLHF
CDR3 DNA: TGTGCCAGCAGCTTACTCCCTTCGGATTCACCCCTCCACTTT

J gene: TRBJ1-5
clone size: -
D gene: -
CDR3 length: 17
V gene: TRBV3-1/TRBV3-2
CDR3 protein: CASSPDTQGPPNQPQHF
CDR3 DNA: TGTGCCAGCAGCCCCGATACACAGGGACCACCTAATCAGCCCCAGCATTTT

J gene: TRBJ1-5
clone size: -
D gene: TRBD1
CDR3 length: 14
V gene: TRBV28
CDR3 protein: CASSNGQGWQPQHF
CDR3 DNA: TGTGCCAGCAGCAACGGACAGGGGTGGCAGCCCCAGCATTTT

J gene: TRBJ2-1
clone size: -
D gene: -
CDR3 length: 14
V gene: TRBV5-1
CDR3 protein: CASSLVGRGHEQFF
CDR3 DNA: TGCGCCAGCAGCTTGGTAGGTAGGGGCCATGAGCAGTTCTTC

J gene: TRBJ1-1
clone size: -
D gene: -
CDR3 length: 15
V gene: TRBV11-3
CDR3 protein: CASSPGTGSRTEAFF
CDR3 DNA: TGTGCCAGCAGTCCCGGGACCGGGAGTCGTACTGAAGCTTTCTTT

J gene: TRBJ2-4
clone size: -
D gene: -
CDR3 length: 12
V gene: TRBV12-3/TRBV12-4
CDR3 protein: CASSLQTYIQYF
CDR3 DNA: TGTGCCAGCAGTTTGCAGACGTACATTCAGTACTTC

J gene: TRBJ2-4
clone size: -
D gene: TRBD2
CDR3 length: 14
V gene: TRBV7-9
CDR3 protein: CASSFPGRGDIQYF
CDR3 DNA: TGTGCCAGCAGCTTTCCGGGACGGGGGGACATTCAGTACTTC

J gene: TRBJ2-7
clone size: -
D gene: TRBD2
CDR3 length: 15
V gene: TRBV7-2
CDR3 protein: CASRRAGGLSYEQYF
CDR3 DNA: TGTGCCAGCAGGAGAGCGGGAGGCCTATCCTACGAGCAGTACTTC

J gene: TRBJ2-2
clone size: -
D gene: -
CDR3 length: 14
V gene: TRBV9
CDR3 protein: CASSPLLNTGELFF
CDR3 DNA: TGTGCCAGCAGCCCTCTACTGAACACCGGGGAGCTGTTTTTT

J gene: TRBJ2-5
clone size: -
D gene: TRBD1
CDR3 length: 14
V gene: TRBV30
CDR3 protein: CAWMGGTGVETQYF
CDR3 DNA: TGTGCCTGGATGGGGGGGACAGGGGTGGAGACCCAGTACTTC

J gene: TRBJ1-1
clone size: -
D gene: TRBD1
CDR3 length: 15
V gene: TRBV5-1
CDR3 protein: CASSWGQGPNTEAFF
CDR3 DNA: TGCGCCAGCAGCTGGGGACAGGGACCGAACACTGAAGCTTTCTTT

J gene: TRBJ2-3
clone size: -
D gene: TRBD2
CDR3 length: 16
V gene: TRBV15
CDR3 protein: CATSSNSGSFIGTQYF
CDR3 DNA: TGTGCCACCAGCTCCAATAGCGGGAGCTTTATAGGTACGCAGTATTTT

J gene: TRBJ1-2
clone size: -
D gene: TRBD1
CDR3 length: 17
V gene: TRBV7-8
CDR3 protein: CASSLGTGGKANYGYTF
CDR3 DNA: TGTGCCAGCAGCTTAGGGACAGGGGGGAAAGCTAACTATGGCTACACCTTC

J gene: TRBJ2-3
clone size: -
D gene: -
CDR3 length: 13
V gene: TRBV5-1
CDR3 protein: CASSLGFGDTQYF
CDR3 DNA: TGCGCCAGCAGCTTGGGATTTGGAGATACGCAGTATTTT

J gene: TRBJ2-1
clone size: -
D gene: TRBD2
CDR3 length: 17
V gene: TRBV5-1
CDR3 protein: CASSLEASGRRDNEQFF
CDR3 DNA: TGCGCCAGCAGCTTGGAGGCTAGCGGGAGGAGAGACAATGAGCAGTTCTTC

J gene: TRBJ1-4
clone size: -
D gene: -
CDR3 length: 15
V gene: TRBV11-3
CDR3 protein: CASSSRGQPNEKLFF
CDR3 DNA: TGTGCCAGCAGCTCCAGGGGACAACCTAATGAAAAACTGTTTTTT

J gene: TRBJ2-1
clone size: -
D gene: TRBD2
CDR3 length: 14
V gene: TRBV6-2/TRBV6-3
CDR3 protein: CASSSAGAYNEQFF
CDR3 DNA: TGTGCCAGCAGTTCGGCGGGAGCCTACAATGAGCAGTTCTTC

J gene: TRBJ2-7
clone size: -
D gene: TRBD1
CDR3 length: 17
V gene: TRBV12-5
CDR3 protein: CASGPPPSGTAAYEQYF
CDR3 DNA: TGTGCTAGTGGTCCCCCTCCATCCGGGACAGCGGCCTACGAGCAGTACTTC

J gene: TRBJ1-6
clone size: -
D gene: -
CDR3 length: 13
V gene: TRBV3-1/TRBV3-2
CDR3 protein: CASSPTLGIPLHF
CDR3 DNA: TGTGCCAGCAGCCCCACCCTAGGGATTCCCCTCCACTTT

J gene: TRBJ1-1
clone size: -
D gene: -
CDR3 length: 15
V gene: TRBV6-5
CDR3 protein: CASRPSYDRNTEAFF
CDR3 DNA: TGTGCCAGCAGACCATCCTATGACAGAAACACTGAAGCTTTCTTT

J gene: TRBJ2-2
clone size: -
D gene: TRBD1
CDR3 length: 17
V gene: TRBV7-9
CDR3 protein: CASSLAPGQSSTGELFF
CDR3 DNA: TGTGCCAGCAGCTTAGCGCCGGGACAGTCGAGCACCGGGGAGCTGTTTTTT

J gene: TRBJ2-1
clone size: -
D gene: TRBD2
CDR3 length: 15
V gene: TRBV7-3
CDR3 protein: CASSLIAGGPNEQFF
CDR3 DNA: TGTGCCAGCAGCCTAATAGCGGGAGGGCCGAATGAGCAGTTCTTC

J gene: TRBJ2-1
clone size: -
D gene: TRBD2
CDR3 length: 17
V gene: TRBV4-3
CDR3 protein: CASSHDPGLAGDNEQFF
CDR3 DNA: TGCGCCAGCAGCCACGATCCTGGACTAGCGGGGGACAATGAGCAGTTCTTC

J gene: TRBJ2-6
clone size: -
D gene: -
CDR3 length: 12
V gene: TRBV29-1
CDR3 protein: CSVTAGANVLTF
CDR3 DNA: TGCAGCGTGACCGCTGGGGCCAACGTCCTGACTTTC

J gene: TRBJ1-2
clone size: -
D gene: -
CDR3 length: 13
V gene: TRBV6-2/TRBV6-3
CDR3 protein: CASSYTRGIGYTF
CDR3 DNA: TGTGCCAGCAGTTACACCCGGGGTATTGGCTACACCTTC

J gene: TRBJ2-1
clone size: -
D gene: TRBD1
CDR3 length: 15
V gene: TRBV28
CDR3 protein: CASSSVAGGAHEQFF
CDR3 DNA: TGTGCCAGCAGTTCAGTTGCAGGGGGCGCCCATGAGCAGTTCTTC

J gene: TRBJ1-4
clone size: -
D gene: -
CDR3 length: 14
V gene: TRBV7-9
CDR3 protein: CASRSGEGFEKLFF
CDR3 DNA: TGTGCCAGCAGAAGTGGGGAGGGGTTTGAAAAACTGTTTTTT